This T cell receptor beta chain was recorded in a study of T cells in lung cancer brain metastases. Exclusion applied to anyone with multiple prior malignancies. Marked H&E slides guided macrodissection of tumor areas from about 5 unstained, deparaffinized approximately 11 um sections. Study observations and caveats: Preoperative corticosteroid effects on brain metastasis T cell infiltration were not controlled.

Genomic DNA input was roughly 2.24 to 4.92 ug, equal within pairs. The table came from immunoSEQ multiplex PCR; TCRdb's copy has only in-frame clones and leaves some out. The profile shows around 5,600 clones, 75% to 90% of them singletons. Details on this clone: Its antigen remains unknown.

The CDR3 sequence is 11 residues long. V lost 4 bases and J 8 bases, leaving 9 bases between the germline ends. CDR1 and CDR2 (germline): SGHDT, YYEEEE. This chain joins TRBV5-6 and TRBJ1-2; a weak D match, TRBD1 (5 bases). Material for sequencing was tumor tissue from a brain metastasis. The TCR originated in a man aged 45-65 years with non-small cell lung cancer that had spread to the brain. CDR3 in DNA: TGTGCCAGCAGCCAGGGTATGGGCTACACCTTC. Its translation: CASSQGMGYTF.